This T cell receptor beta chain was sequenced during a study of OX40 agonist ivuxolimab in advanced cancers. For the study at large: Patients got intravenous ivuxolimab at 0.01 to 10 mg/kg every 2 weeks. Study observations and caveats: More expanded clones were found, on average, in CD8+ than in CD4+ T cells.

The germline V gene encodes CDR1 MNHEY and CDR2 SMNVEV (reference sequence). The V end was cut by 4 bases, the J end by 8 bases, with 9 bases between. This CDR3 comprises 12 residues. Turning to this clone: As yet, its antigen is unknown.

Enrollment shut out patients with autoimmune disease history or systemic immunosuppression. Peripheral blood came from all dose cohorts at three timepoints. Here immunoSEQ multiplex PCR was the method, and the copy in TCRdb shows in-frame clones only, minus some. The data show tens of thousands of clones, about three quarters seen once. This receptor was obtained from an adult with an advanced solid tumor such as melanoma, head and neck, liver or kidney cancer. This chain connects TRBV27 to TRBJ2-1; D call uncertain. The source was CD4+ or CD8+ T cells sorted from blood, collected in a trial of the OX40 agonist ivuxolimab. This CDR3 is CASSWLGYEQFF. CDR3 bases: TGTGCCAGCAGTTGGTTAGGGTATGAGCAGTTCTTC.